The TCR beta chain under discussion was sequenced for a study of blood T cells in healthy people across ages. Study-wide context: About one barcoded TCR beta cDNA was captured per two T cells. Findings and limits, study-wide: Older individuals had lower TCR beta diversity per million T cells (the decline was roughly linear).

As to this clonotype: Its cognate antigen is unknown.

V gave up 4 bases and J gave up 2 bases, with 8 bases separating them. The CDR3 is 13 amino acids. Germline CDR1 SQVTM, CDR2 ANQGSEA. A second PCR, run for roughly 7 to 12 cycles, used a sample-barcoded 5' primer plus a J-beta primer mix. Each CDR3 protein gets one entry after TCRdb re-called the 5' RACE reads with MiXCR. The sample holds 450,000 to 650,000 distinct CDR3 sequences; less than 25% are singletons and the top ten take 8.5% to 9.5%. This same sample was also part of a study on T cells of mothers and their children. Per that study: The study sampled a few healthy Caucasian mothers and their six children. Once extracted, all RNA went into cDNA synthesis at around 1.4 ug per 15 ul.

This receptor was obtained from a boy between 10 and 17 years old in good health. The chain links TRBV29-1 to TRBJ2-2, with D perhaps TRBD2 (5 bases). Material: blood. The CDR3 loop is CSVGRPNTGELFF. Here the CDR3 DNA reads TGCAGCGTTGGGAGGCCCAACACCGGGGAGCTGTTTTTT.